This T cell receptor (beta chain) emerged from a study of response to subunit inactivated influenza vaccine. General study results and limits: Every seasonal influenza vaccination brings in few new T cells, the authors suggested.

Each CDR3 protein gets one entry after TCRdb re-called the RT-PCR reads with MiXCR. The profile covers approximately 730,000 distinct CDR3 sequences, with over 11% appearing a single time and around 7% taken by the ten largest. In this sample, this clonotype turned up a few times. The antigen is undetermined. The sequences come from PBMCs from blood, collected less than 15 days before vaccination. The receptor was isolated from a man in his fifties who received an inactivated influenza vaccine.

Here the CDR3 reads CASSSAGGLGEQYF. The CDR3 nucleotides are TGTGCCAGCAGTTCAGCGGGGGGCCTTGGCGAGCAGTACTTC. The gene calls are TRBV12-3 or TRBV12-4 and TRBJ2-7; 9 nucleotides align to TRBD2. The CDR3 loop spans 14 amino acids. The V and J ends lost 4 bases and 6 bases, in that order; junction bases with no gene match: 7.